This T cell receptor (beta chain) was sequenced for a study of blood T cell repertoires in COVID-19. The data were produced by immunoSEQ multiplex PCR, yet TCRdb's version contains in-frame clones alone and is incomplete. The sample includes around 26,000 clones, around 90% of them seen just once. This clone was seen a handful of times. The germline gives CDR1 LNHDA, CDR2 SQIVND (reference sequence). V shed 8 bases and J shed 6 bases, with 16 bases lying between them. CDR3 size: 13 residues. Sequenced sample: peripheral blood. The chain carries TRBV19 and TRBJ1-2; TRBD1 might be the D (5 bases). This TCR was recovered from a human donor with active COVID-19. The donor label of this sample is uncertain. CDR3 sequence: CASAPVGQDGYTF. As DNA, the CDR3 is TGTGCCAGTGCCCCGGTGGGGCAGGATGGCTACACCTTC.